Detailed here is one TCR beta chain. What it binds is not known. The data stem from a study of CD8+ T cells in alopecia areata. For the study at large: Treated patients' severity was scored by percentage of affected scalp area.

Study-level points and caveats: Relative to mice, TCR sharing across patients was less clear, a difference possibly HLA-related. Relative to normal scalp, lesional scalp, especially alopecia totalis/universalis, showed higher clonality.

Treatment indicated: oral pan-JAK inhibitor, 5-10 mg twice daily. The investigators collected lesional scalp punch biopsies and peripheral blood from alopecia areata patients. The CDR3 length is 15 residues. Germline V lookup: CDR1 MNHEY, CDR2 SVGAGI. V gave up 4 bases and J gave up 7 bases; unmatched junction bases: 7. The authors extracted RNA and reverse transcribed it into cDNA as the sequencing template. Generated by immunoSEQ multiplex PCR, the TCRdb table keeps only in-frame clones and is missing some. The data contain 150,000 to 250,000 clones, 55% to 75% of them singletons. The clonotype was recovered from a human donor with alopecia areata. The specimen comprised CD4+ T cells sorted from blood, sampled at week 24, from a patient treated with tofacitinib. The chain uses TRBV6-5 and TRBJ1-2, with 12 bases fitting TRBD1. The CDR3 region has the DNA TGTGCCAGCAGTTTGTCCGGGACAGGGGGCGTTGGCTACACCTTC. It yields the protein CASSLSGTGGVGYTF.